The present entry profiles one T cell receptor beta chain with its context. Antigen specificity is unknown. The data belong to a study of graft-versus-host responses after intestinal transplantation. Repertoires were generated with immunoSEQ multiplex PCR, while TCRdb's copy carries only in-frame clones and drops some. The data show under 100,000 clones, about 94% seen once. The CDR3 contains 12 residues. V trimming: 5 bases; J trimming: 3 bases; junction bases outside the gene matches: 0. The germline V gene has CDR1 LNHDA and CDR2 SQIVND (reference sequence). This TCR was sampled from a human donor who was the organ donor for an intestinal transplant. The sequenced sample was unstimulated CD4+ T cells sorted from spleen or lymph node cells, obtained before transplant. The gene calls are TRBV19 and TRBJ2-5; 7 bases match TRBD2. The CDR3 region has the DNA TGTGCCAGTAGTGGGACTAAAGAGACCCAGTACTTC. Its protein is CASSGTKETQYF.